This T cell receptor beta chain was documented in a study of blood T cells in healthy people across ages. Combining a sample-barcoded 5' primer with a J-beta primer mix, a second PCR ran for about 6 to 11 cycles. A single record per CDR3 protein comes from TCRdb applying MiXCR to the 5' RACE reads. The sample shows roughly 1.7 million distinct CDR3 sequences, approximately 32% of them seen only once. The CDR3 is 16 residues long. The germline V gene has CDR1 LGHNA and CDR2 YNFKEQ. V dropped 8 bases and J dropped 6 bases, with 22 bases sitting between them. The sample taken for sequencing was blood. The chain employs TRBV4-2 and TRBJ1-4; D perhaps matches TRBD1 (5 bases). This clonotype originated in a woman between 25 and 40 years old in good health. The CDR3 loop reads CASGLLPGKGDEKLFF. DNA of the CDR3: TGTGCCAGCGGTCTCCTACCGGGGAAAGGGGATGAAAAACTGTTTTTT.